This T cell receptor (beta chain) was profiled in a study of a mutant IDH1 vaccine in newly diagnosed glioma. V was cut by 4 bases and J by 5 bases, with 17 bases left in between. Germline assignment: CDR1 MNHNS and CDR2 SASEGT. CDR3 size: 15 residues. Time point specified: week 47, end of study. Vaccinated patients received 300 ug of mutant IDH1 20-mer peptide per dose, with topical imiquimod. The protocol was immunoSEQ multiplex PCR, while the TCRdb copy is restricted to in-frame clones and leaves out a portion. The repertoire has approximately 35,000 clones, 80% to 95% of them found once; the top ten carry 5.1%. Concerning this clone itself: Its antigen is currently unknown.

Here the sequenced sample was PBMCs, taken from a glioma patient whose treatment included an IDH1 peptide vaccine. The sequence came from a middle-aged woman with glioma. This chain uses TRBV6-1 with TRBJ1-1; no clear D gene. CDR3 sequence (DNA): TGTGCCAGCAGTGCATTCTACATGGGGAGGACTGAAGCTTTCTTT. The encoded protein is CASSAFYMGRTEAFF.